This is a list of T cell receptor beta chains from one sample in a study of response to subunit inactivated influenza vaccine. A single record per CDR3 protein comes from TCRdb applying MiXCR to the RT-PCR reads. The repertoire holds hundreds of thousands of distinct CDR3 sequences, with around 25% as singletons. Sample: CD4+ T cells sorted from PBMCs, taken roughly 5 days after vaccination. Receptor source: a man aged 45-65 years who received an inactivated influenza vaccine. Each CDR3 is given with its conserved first and last residue. The D gene is left open where the match is weak. The size of a clone is reported for some rows only, either as once, few or many, or as a class for expanded clones.

NA	NA	TRBV5-1	TRBJ1-2	CASSLVPRERSNYGYTF	TGCGCCAGCAGCTTGGTGCCCAGGGAGCGGTCCAACTATGGCTACACCTTC
few	TRBD1	TRBV28	TRBJ1-2	CASTGVEGYTF	TGTGCCAGTACAGGGGTTGAGGGCTACACCTTC
NA	NA	TRBV15	TRBJ2-1	CATSREQGRNEQFF	TGTGCCACCAGCAGAGAACAGGGGAGGAATGAGCAGTTCTTC
NA	NA	TRBV7-8	TRBJ2-3	CASSLTGSGTDTQYF	TGTGCCAGCAGCTTAACCGGGTCTGGCACAGATACGCAGTATTTT
NA	TRBD2	TRBV11-2	TRBJ2-3	CASRPSGRYPDTQYF	TGTGCCAGCAGACCTAGCGGGAGGTACCCAGATACGCAGTATTTT
NA	NA	TRBV20-1	TRBJ1-1	CSAVITVNTEAFF	TGCAGTGCAGTAATCACGGTGAACACTGAAGCTTTCTTT
few	NA	TRBV15	TRBJ1-6	CATSRIILSSYNSPLHF	TGTGCCACCAGCAGGATAATCCTGAGCTCCTATAATTCACCCCTCCACTTT
NA	TRBD2	TRBV20-1	TRBJ2-2	CSAPRPGSGLTGELFF	TGCAGTGCCCCTCGGCCCGGCTCGGGACTAACCGGGGAGCTGTTTTTT
NA	NA	TRBV5-1	TRBJ2-4	CASSLGGGDRYIQYF	TGCGCCAGCAGCTTGGGTGGGGGGGACAGGTACATTCAGTACTTC
NA	NA	TRBV3-1	TRBJ2-3	CASSQALGDTQYF	TGTGCCAGCAGCCAAGCCCTTGGGGATACGCAGTATTTT
NA	NA	TRBV6-5	TRBJ1-1	CDSSYHRTVTTEAFF	TGTGACAGCAGTTATCACCGGACAGTGACCACTGAAGCTTTCTTT
NA	NA	TRBV5-1	TRBJ2-1	CASGDEGAYNEQFF	TGCGCCAGCGGGGATGAAGGGGCTTACAATGAGCAGTTCTTC
few	NA	TRBV29-1	TRBJ1-4	CSARPGGEKLFF	TGCAGCGCCCGTCCGGGCGGGGAAAAACTGTTTTTT
NA	NA	TRBV6-1	TRBJ2-6	CASTLTGSNVLTF	TGTGCCAGCACCCTGACAGGATCCAACGTCCTGACTTTC
few	NA	TRBV7-2	TRBJ2-3	CASKRGATDTQYF	TGTGCCAGCAAAAGGGGCGCGACAGATACGCAGTATTTT
few	TRBD2	TRBV20-1	TRBJ2-1	CSARDSGGTTYNEQFF	TGCAGTGCTAGGGATAGCGGGGGCACCACCTACAATGAGCAGTTCTTC
few	NA	TRBV28	TRBJ1-1	CASSRDREAFF	TGTGCCAGCAGCCGTGACAGGGAAGCTTTCTTT
few	NA	TRBV20-1	TRBJ2-5	CSARKGGGTQYF	TGCAGTGCTAGAAAGGGTGGGGGGACCCAGTACTTC
NA	TRBD1	TRBV5-1	TRBJ1-1	CASSLDQGASTEAFF	TGCGCCAGCAGCTTAGACCAGGGGGCGTCCACTGAAGCTTTCTTT
NA	NA	TRBV30	TRBJ2-1	CAWSVEVFNEQFF	TGTGCCTGGAGTGTCGAGGTTTTCAATGAGCAGTTCTTC
NA	NA	TRBV7-2	TRBJ1-2	CASSSQAGYGYTF	TGTGCCAGCAGCTCCCAAGCGGGCTATGGCTACACCTTC
few	NA	TRBV24-1	TRBJ2-1	CATGRGNNEQFF	TGTGCCACAGGTCGGGGTAACAATGAGCAGTTCTTC
NA	TRBD1	TRBV18	TRBJ2-7	CASSVGTGFLEQYF	TGTGCCAGCTCAGTGGGGACAGGCTTCCTCGAGCAGTACTTC
few	NA	TRBV20-1	TRBJ2-1	CSARLGLDQQFF	TGCAGTGCCCGACTAGGTCTAGACCAGCAGTTCTTC
many	NA	TRBV11-2	TRBJ2-1	CASSLAPYNEQFF	TGTGCCAGCAGCTTAGCCCCTTACAATGAGCAGTTCTTC
NA	NA	TRBV10-3	TRBJ2-3	CAISGWGPADTQYF	TGTGCCATCAGTGGGTGGGGGCCAGCAGATACGCAGTATTTT
few	TRBD1	TRBV5-5	TRBJ1-1	CASSGIQGDAFF	TGTGCCAGCAGCGGGATTCAGGGGGATGCTTTCTTT
NA	TRBD1	TRBV6-1	TRBJ1-5	CASSKPGQGRGDQPQHF	TGTGCCAGCAGTAAGCCGGGACAGGGAAGAGGAGATCAGCCCCAGCATTTT
NA	NA	TRBV5-1	TRBJ1-2	CASSDGLGGANYGYTF	TGCGCCAGCAGCGATGGGCTGGGGGGAGCAAACTATGGCTACACCTTC
NA	NA	TRBV5-1	TRBJ1-1	CASSLGRARGSEAFF	TGCGCCAGCAGCTTGGGGCGGGCAAGAGGCTCTGAAGCTTTCTTT
NA	TRBD2	TRBV29-1	TRBJ2-2	CSVAAGGSPGELFF	TGCAGCGTTGCAGCGGGAGGGAGCCCCGGGGAGCTGTTTTTT
NA	NA	TRBV9	TRBJ2-1	CASSIRAEYNEQFF	TGTGCCAGCAGCATAAGGGCAGAATACAATGAGCAGTTCTTC
NA	NA	TRBV4-3	TRBJ2-6	CASSQDYWASGANVLTF	TGCGCCAGCAGCCAAGACTATTGGGCGTCTGGGGCCAACGTCCTGACTTTC
few	NA	TRBV6-1	TRBJ2-2	CATRDFPNTGELFF	TGTGCCACCCGGGACTTCCCGAACACCGGGGAGCTGTTTTTT
NA	TRBD1	TRBV12-3/TRBV12-4	TRBJ2-5	CASSTTGGWQETQYF	TGTGCCAGCAGCACGACAGGGGGATGGCAAGAGACCCAGTACTTC
few	TRBD1	TRBV29-1	TRBJ2-3	CSVVMTGIKDTQYF	TGCAGCGTCGTAATGACAGGGATCAAAGATACGCAGTATTTT
NA	NA	TRBV5-1	TRBJ2-7	CASSFEGSGYEQYF	TGCGCCAGCAGCTTTGAAGGGTCGGGCTACGAGCAGTACTTC
few	NA	TRBV4-2	TRBJ2-1	CASSRPGAWGNEQFF	TGTGCCAGCAGCCGCCCAGGGGCTTGGGGCAATGAGCAGTTCTTC
NA	NA	TRBV20-1	TRBJ2-7	CSARPGYEQYF	TGCAGTGCTAGACCCGGCTACGAGCAGTACTTC
few	TRBD1	TRBV6-1	TRBJ2-5	CASRRGTGRETQYF	TGTGCCAGCAGGCGAGGGACAGGGCGAGAGACCCAGTACTTC
few	NA	TRBV7-6	TRBJ2-1	CASSPGWDEQFF	TGTGCCAGCAGCCCCGGGTGGGATGAGCAGTTCTTC
NA	TRBD1	TRBV5-4	TRBJ2-2	CASSPKGTGGWTGELFF	TGTGCCAGCAGCCCGAAAGGGACAGGGGGTTGGACCGGGGAGCTGTTTTTT
few	TRBD2	TRBV6-5	TRBJ2-5	CASSYGAGGGETQYF	TGTGCCAGCAGTTACGGAGCGGGAGGAGGGGAGACCCAGTACTTC
many	NA	TRBV7-2	TRBJ1-5	CASSLSALRDWPQHF	TGTGCCAGCAGCTTATCGGCCCTTCGCGACTGGCCCCAGCATTTT
NA	TRBD1	TRBV2	TRBJ1-2	CASSLGQGFGGYTF	TGTGCCAGCAGCCTGGGACAGGGATTTGGAGGCTACACCTTC
NA	NA	TRBV2	TRBJ2-3	CASSEAPGMDTQYF	TGTGCCAGCAGTGAAGCCCCAGGGATGGATACGCAGTATTTT
few	NA	TRBV20-1	TRBJ2-3	CSASILEKPQYF	TGCAGTGCTAGTATTTTGGAGAAGCCGCAGTATTTT
NA	TRBD1	TRBV3-1	TRBJ2-7	CASSPDRNYEQYF	TGTGCCAGCAGCCCGGACAGGAATTACGAGCAGTACTTC
NA	TRBD1	TRBV7-9	TRBJ2-3	CASSHPGTGLPDTQYF	TGTGCCAGCAGCCACCCCGGGACAGGGCTCCCAGATACGCAGTATTTT
NA	TRBD1	TRBV10-3	TRBJ2-1	CAISFDRGGQFF	TGTGCCATCAGCTTTGACAGGGGAGGGCAGTTCTTC
once	TRBD2	TRBV28	TRBJ2-7	CASSRPGGTGEQYF	TGTGCCAGCAGCCGTCCGGGAGGGACGGGAGAGCAGTACTTC
few	NA	TRBV21-1	TRBJ1-4	CAGRDRVEKLFF	TGTGCCGGTCGGGACAGGGTTGAAAAACTGTTTTTT
few	NA	TRBV29-1	TRBJ2-1	CSGQSGLGEFF	TGCAGCGGGCAGTCCGGTTTAGGGGAGTTCTTC
many	NA	TRBV20-1	TRBJ1-2	CSARLPGGYTF	TGCAGTGCTAGACTACCCGGGGGCTACACCTTC